The clone carrying this T cell receptor beta chain was detected ten times or more. What it recognizes is unknown. CDR1 and CDR2 from the germline V gene are SEHNR and FQNEAQ (reference sequence). The CDR3 sequence is 17 residues long. V dropped 4 bases and J dropped 3 bases, with 21 bases sitting between them. The data were obtained in a study of CD8 T cells in ankylosing spondylitis. Study-level results: Disease-linked clones displayed a CD8+ phenotype and appeared relatively rarely in peripheral blood. Reactive arthritis synovial fluid and blood were previously reported to contain some motif variants. Ankylosing spondylitis blood appeared to be characterized by a TCR beta motif of 8 or 9 highly homologous variants.

TCRdb fed the 5' RACE reads into MiXCR, producing one record per CDR3 protein. The sample carries some 37,000 distinct CDR3 sequences, 6% recorded once. The receptor's source is a male donor with ankylosing spondylitis or in good health (not recorded which). The J gene is TRBJ1-1, the V gene TRBV7-9; D is perhaps TRBD1 (5 bases). Sample: blood, either unsorted or a sorted T cell fraction (not recorded which). CDR3 amino acids: CASSYAGDMLLDTEAFF. In DNA form, the CDR3 reads TGTGCCAGCAGCTACGCGGGGGATATGCTTTTAGACACTGAAGCTTTCTTT.